The rows below give T cell receptor beta chains drawn from one sample of a study of T cells in localized non-small cell lung cancer. Clones were sequenced by immunoSEQ multiplex PCR, and TCRdb holds only the in-frame ones, with some missing. This table holds 31,000 or so clones, over 75% found once. This sample comprised peripheral blood mononuclear cells, obtained before any cancer treatment. All receptors come from a woman aged 40 to 75 with stage III lung adenocarcinoma. Each CDR3 is given with its conserved first and last residue. The D gene is left open where the match is weak. Size is stated for part of the rows, as once, few or many counts, or as a class when the clone is expanded.

TRBD2	TRBV15	TRBJ2-5	-	TGTGCCACCAGCCGGGCCAGCGGGAGACGGGAGACCCAGTACTTC	CATSRASGRRETQYF
-	TRBV6-6	TRBJ1-1	-	TGTGCCAGCAGTTCCATACAGGGAGACACTGAAGCTTTCTTT	CASSSIQGDTEAFF
TRBD1	TRBV4-3	TRBJ1-4	-	TGCGCCAGCAGCCTGGGGAACGGGCAGGGGGGGGGTGAAAAACTGTTTTTT	CASSLGNGQGGGEKLFF
TRBD1	TRBV28	TRBJ1-1	-	TGTGCCAGCAGGAGACAGGGGAAGGGCACTGAAGCTTTCTTT	CASRRQGKGTEAFF
-	TRBV7-2	TRBJ2-5	-	TGTGCCAGCAGTTGGGCTCGGCAGGAGACCCAGTACTTC	CASSWARQETQYF
TRBD1	TRBV5-1	TRBJ2-3	-	TGCGCCTCAAGTCGGGACAGGGGAGCAGATACGCAGTATTTT	CASSRDRGADTQYF
-	TRBV7-8	TRBJ1-5	-	TGTGCCAGCAGCTTAGAATTGGGGGCAGGGCCCCAGCATTTT	CASSLELGAGPQHF
-	TRBV5-1	TRBJ2-5	-	TGCGCCAGCAGCTTGATCCGGGGGCGGTCGGGAGAGACCCAGTACTTC	CASSLIRGRSGETQYF
TRBD1	TRBV7-2	TRBJ1-4	-	TGTGCCAGCAGCCTGGGACAGTCTAATGAAAAACTGTTTTTT	CASSLGQSNEKLFF
-	TRBV25-1	TRBJ1-1	-	TGTGCCAGCAGTGAAAGAGGGAACACTGAAGCTTTCTTT	CASSERGNTEAFF
-	TRBV7-2	TRBJ1-1	-	TGTGCCAGCAGCTTAGCGGAGAACACTGAAGCTTTCTTT	CASSLAENTEAFF
-	TRBV15	TRBJ1-5	-	TGTGCCACCAGCAGAGGAGGGGGGAGGCCCCAGCATTTT	CATSRGGGRPQHF
TRBD2	TRBV19	TRBJ2-1	-	TGTGCCAGTAGTTTCCGGACTAGCGGGGGGGCCTACAATGAGCAGTTCTTC	CASSFRTSGGAYNEQFF
TRBD1	TRBV7-9	TRBJ2-1	-	TGTGCCAGCTACTCACGGACAGGGGGTCCCTACAATGAGCAGTTCTTC	CASYSRTGGPYNEQFF
-	TRBV9	TRBJ1-1	-	TGTGCCAGCAGCGTAGACCCGGGCAGCATGAACACTGAAGCTTTCTTT	CASSVDPGSMNTEAFF
TRBD2	TRBV10-2	TRBJ2-1	-	TGCGCTTGTATGTGGGGGAGGGTAAGCGATGAGCAGTTCTTC	CACMWGRVSDEQFF
TRBD2	TRBV6-1	TRBJ2-3	-	TGTGCCACTTCCGGGACTAGCGGAGATACGCAGTATTTT	CATSGTSGDTQYF
-	TRBV18	TRBJ2-1	-	TGTGCCAGCTCAAGACTAGTCTCCTACAATGAGCAGTTCTTC	CASSRLVSYNEQFF
TRBD2	TRBV7-8	TRBJ2-3	-	TGTGCCAGCACCATACTAGCGGGGATTTCAGATACGCAGTATTTT	CASTILAGISDTQYF
-	TRBV5-6	TRBJ1-6	-	TGTGCCAGGTTGGGGGATCTCTCGTCACCCCTCCACTTT	CARLGDLSSPLHF
TRBD1	TRBV2	TRBJ2-5	-	TGTGCCAGCAGTGAAGCGCGGGACAGGGTAGAGGAAGAGACCCAGTACTTC	CASSEARDRVEEETQYF
-	TRBV5-4	TRBJ2-3	-	TGTGCCAGCAGCTTGGTCACAGATACGCAGTATTTT	CASSLVTDTQYF
-	TRBV10-3	TRBJ2-7	medium-sized	TGTGCCATCAGTGAGGGGGGGCCCGACTCCTACGAGCAGTACTTC	CAISEGGPDSYEQYF
-	TRBV7-2	TRBJ1-3	medium-sized	TGTGCCAGCAGCCGATTGGGAGGTAACGGAAACACCATATATTTT	CASSRLGGNGNTIYF
TRBD2	TRBV2	TRBJ2-5	-	TGTGCCAGCAGCCCCCAACCGACTAGCGGGAGTGAGACCCAGTACTTC	CASSPQPTSGSETQYF
-	TRBV18	TRBJ1-1	once	TGTGCCAGCTCACCAAGGGGGGATGATGAAGCTTTCTTT	CASSPRGDDEAFF
-	TRBV4-1	TRBJ1-2	-	TGCGCCAGCAGCCAACTTCGGAGGGGCACATCTCCCAACTATGGCTACACCTTC	CASSQLRRGTSPNYGYTF
-	TRBV13	TRBJ1-6	-	TGTGCCAGCAGCTTACCCCCTGGGGGGGGGAATTCACCCCTCCACTTT	CASSLPPGGGNSPLHF
-	TRBV5-1	TRBJ2-7	-	TGCGCCAGCAACGGAGGGAGGTTGGAGTCCTACGAGCAGTACTTC	CASNGGRLESYEQYF
TRBD1	TRBV7-9	TRBJ2-2	-	TGTGCCAGCAGCTTAAGGGGACAGGGCCTTCCGAACACCGGGGAGCTGTTTTTT	CASSLRGQGLPNTGELFF
-	TRBV30	TRBJ1-2	-	TGTGCCTGGACTGGGCAGAACTATGGCTACACCTTC	CAWTGQNYGYTF
TRBD1	TRBV5-4	TRBJ2-7	-	TGTGCCAGCAGCGAGGGACAGGGGGGAGTGGACGAGCAGTACTTC	CASSEGQGGVDEQYF
TRBD1	TRBV5-4	TRBJ1-2	-	TGTGCCAGCAGCTCAGACAGGGAGTCGGCTCGCGGCTACACCTTC	CASSSDRESARGYTF
-	TRBV1	TRBJ2-2	once	TGCACCAGCAGCCCCCCGTATAGTGGCGGGAGGAACACCGGGGAGCTGTTTTTT	CTSSPPYSGGRNTGELFF
TRBD1	TRBV6-6	TRBJ1-4	-	TGTGCCAGCAGCAAAAACAGGGGGCGAAATAATGAAAAACTGTTTTTT	CASSKNRGRNNEKLFF
-	TRBV27	TRBJ1-2	-	TGTGCCAGCAGATTTCAGGAGGGAGGCTACACCTTC	CASRFQEGGYTF
TRBD1	TRBV5-5	TRBJ1-2	-	TGTGCCAGCACCCCTTCCCCCAGGGGGACTAACTATGGCTACACCTTC	CASTPSPRGTNYGYTF
-	TRBV11-3	TRBJ2-5	once	TGTGCCAGCAGCTTAGATCGGAAGACCCAGTACTTC	CASSLDRKTQYF
TRBD1	TRBV30	TRBJ2-7	-	TGTGCACTAGGCCGGGACAGGGGGCACGAGCAGTACTTC	CALGRDRGHEQYF
TRBD1	TRBV27	TRBJ1-3	-	TGTGCCAGCAGTAAACAGGGGGCCTCAGGAAACACCATATATTTT	CASSKQGASGNTIYF
-	TRBV7-9	TRBJ2-7	once	TGTGCCAGCAGCAGACAGAATTACGAGCAGTACTTC	CASSRQNYEQYF
-	TRBV15	TRBJ1-1	-	TGTGCCACCAGCAGAGATGGGTTAGGGAGCTTTGAAGCTTTCTTT	CATSRDGLGSFEAFF
-	TRBV19	TRBJ1-5	-	TGTGCCAGTAGTATCCCGCCGGGGCAGCCCCAGCATTTT	CASSIPPGQPQHF
TRBD1	TRBV29-1	TRBJ1-4	-	TGCAGCGTGAGGACAGGGGGTGAAAAACTGTTTTTT	CSVRTGGEKLFF
-	TRBV5-1	TRBJ2-5	-	TGCGCCAGCAGCTCAATGACAGGTGCAGAGACCCAGTACTTC	CASSSMTGAETQYF
TRBD1	TRBV5-5	TRBJ2-5	-	TGTGCCAGCAACCGAGGGGACAGGGGGCCGGAGACCCAGTACTTC	CASNRGDRGPETQYF
TRBD2	TRBV9	TRBJ2-2	-	TGTGCCAGCAGCACCGGGGCGGGAGGGCCTTACACCGGGGAGCTGTTTTTT	CASSTGAGGPYTGELFF